The 16 T cell receptor beta chains reported below all come from one sample, sequenced in a study of T cell changes during pregnancy in multiple sclerosis. Sequencing was performed with immunoSEQ multiplex PCR; in TCRdb, only in-frame clones are kept and a portion is missing. Among some 59,000 clones listed, 80% to 90% were seen once. Sequencing used peripheral blood, obtained in the first trimester of pregnancy. These receptors were obtained from a female donor with multiple sclerosis, enrolled in a pregnancy study.

J is TRBJ2-7 and V is TRBV19; 7 nucleotides line up with TRBD2. J gave up 4 bases and V 6 bases, and 9 bases lay outside the gene matches. The CDR3 sequence is 14 residues long. Germline CDR1 LNHDA, CDR2 SQIVND (reference sequence). The CDR3 bases are TGTGCCAGTAGGCCAATGGGAGGGATGTACGAGCAGTACTTC. Translating gives CASRPMGGMYEQYF.

In its sample, this clone was seen once. The chain uses TRBV10-2 and TRBJ2-7; the match to TRBD2 covers 8 bases. The CDR3 runs 16 residues. In germline, CDR1 is WSHSY, CDR2 SAAADI. J lost 1 base, V lost 2 bases, and 7 bases had no gene match. For the CDR3, the DNA is TGCGCCAGCAGTGAGGCCCTAGCGGGTCGTTCCTACGAGCAGTACTTC. Protein sequence: CASSEALAGRSYEQYF.

V and J are TRBV4-2 and TRBJ2-1, with D hard to call. Germline V gives CDR1 LGHNA, CDR2 YNFKEQ. V was clipped by 0 bases and J by 4 bases, with 10 bases between them. This CDR3 is 15 amino acids long. DNA of the CDR3: TGTGCCAGCAGCCAAGACCCGGTTGAGTACAATGAGCAGTTCTTC. Residues: CASSQDPVEYNEQFF.

The chain carries TRBV5-4 and TRBJ2-3, with a weak D call TRBD2 (5 bases). CDR1 SGHNT and CDR2 YYREEE come from the germline V gene (reference sequence). Trimming stripped 0 bases from V and 0 bases from J, with 20 bases between. This CDR3 contains 19 residues. The CDR3 protein is CASSLVGELPFRSTDTQYF. The CDR3 DNA reads as TGTGCCAGCAGCTTGGTTGGGGAGTTGCCTTTCAGGAGCACAGATACGCAGTATTTT.

The rearrangement joins TRBV14 to TRBJ1-1, with D uncertain. In germline, CDR1 is SGHDN, CDR2 FVKESK. The V end lost 4 bases, the J end lost 0 bases, and 9 bases lay between the germline ends. CDR3 size: 14 residues. This CDR3 reads CASSLWQVNTEAFF. CDR3 nucleotides: TGTGCCAGCAGCCTGTGGCAGGTGAACACTGAAGCTTTCTTT. Based on the CDR3 plus reference TRBV14 and TRBJ1-1, the full variable domain is EAGVTQFPSHSVIEKGQTVTLRCDPISGHDNLYWYRRVMGKEIKFLLHFVKESKQDESGMPNNRFLAERTGGTYSTLKVQPAELEDSGVYFCASSLWQVNTEAFFGQGTRLTVV.

The chain uses TRBV2 and TRBJ2-7; 11 bases are shared with TRBD1. V trimming: 5 bases; J trimming: 5 bases; junction bases outside the gene matches: 14. CDR1 SNHLY and CDR2 FYNNEI come from the germline V gene. CDR3 length equals 17 residues. This CDR3 reads CASSTAKAGQGVHEQYF. For the CDR3, the DNA is TGTGCCAGCAGTACTGCAAAAGCGGGACAGGGGGTCCACGAGCAGTACTTC.

DNA of the CDR3: TGCGCCAGCAGCTCCTATAGGGGGACGGAGACCCAGTACTTC. This sequence encodes CASSSYRGTETQYF. The rearrangement uses TRBV5-1 and TRBJ2-5; possibly TRBD1 for D (6 bases). CDR3 length: 14 amino acids. The germline CDR1 and CDR2 sequences are SGHRS and YFSETQ. V gave up 3 bases and J gave up 5 bases, with 14 bases separating them.

The CDR3 reads CASSVPSGRGLETQYF. The CDR3 coding sequence is TGTGCCAGCAGCGTACCTAGCGGGAGAGGATTGGAGACCCAGTACTTC. V gene TRBV9 combines with J gene TRBJ2-5; 10 bases match TRBD2. The CDR3 is 16 residues long. Germline trimming cut 1 base from V and 5 bases from J; bases unmatched to any gene: 8. Germline loops: CDR1 SGDLS, CDR2 YYNGEE.

The rearrangement joins TRBV30 to TRBJ1-4; D call uncertain. Trimming removed 7 bases at V and 4 bases at J, with 13 bases between. Germline-derived CDR1 and CDR2 are GTSNPN and SVGIG (reference sequence). The CDR3 has 13 residues. This CDR3 reads CALEWGDNEKLFF. CDR3 DNA: TGTGCCTTGGAGTGGGGAGATAATGAAAAACTGTTTTTT.

For the CDR3, the DNA is TGCAGCGTTGGTCTGGTCGCGGCTAACTATGGCTACACCTTC. Amino acids: CSVGLVAANYGYTF. This sequence joins TRBV29-1 and TRBJ1-2; D gene ambiguous. V lost 4 bases and J lost 0, with 12 bases in between. The CDR3 has 14 amino acids. Looked up from germline, CDR1 is SQVTM and CDR2 is ANQGSEA.

The gene calls are TRBV27 and TRBJ1-5; no clear D. The CDR3 consists of 16 residues. The V end lost 5 bases, the J end lost 6 bases, and 20 bases lay between the germline ends. Germline CDR1 MNHEY, CDR2 SMNVEV (reference sequence). This chain's CDR3 is CASSRSIALGGQPQHF. CDR3 in DNA: TGTGCCAGCAGTCGGTCGATTGCCCTAGGAGGTCAGCCCCAGCATTTT.

The chain links TRBV5-4 to TRBJ2-1; 10 nucleotides line up with TRBD2. The V gene end was trimmed by 2 bases and the J gene end by 6 bases; junction bases not matched to a gene: 2. This CDR3 is 14 amino acids long. Germline CDR1 SGHNT, CDR2 YYREEE (reference sequence). CDR3: CASSLAGGGNEQFF. The DNA of the CDR3 is TGTGCCAGCAGCTTAGCGGGGGGGGGCAATGAGCAGTTCTTC.

The chain is built from TRBV5-1 and TRBJ2-7; TRBD1 aligns across 9 bases. Germline V gives CDR1 SGHRS, CDR2 YFSETQ. J lost 4 bases, V lost 0 bases, and 8 bases had no gene match. CDR3 length: 16 amino acids. The CDR3 DNA sequence: TGCGCCAGCAGCTTGGGAGTGGGGACAGGGCAGTACGAGCAGTACTTC. Translation gives CASSLGVGTGQYEQYF.

The chain couples TRBV6-1 to TRBJ2-5, with 9 nucleotides matching TRBD1. The V segment lost 5 bases and the J segment 1 base; nucleotides outside the gene matches: 5. Looked up from germline, CDR1 is MNHNS and CDR2 is SASEGT. This CDR3 spans 15 amino acids. The CDR3 here is CASSIGTGTQETQYF. CDR3 sequence (DNA): TGTGCCAGCAGTATCGGGACAGGGACCCAAGAGACCCAGTACTTC.

This chain links TRBV6-5 with TRBJ2-1; D remains unclear. Germline values: CDR1 MNHEY, CDR2 SVGAGI. V was clipped by 6 bases and J by 0 bases, with 12 bases between them. CDR3 length: 15 residues. The DNA of the CDR3 is TGTGCCAGCAGCCCCTCCCTGAGCTCCTACAATGAGCAGTTCTTC. The encoded protein is CASSPSLSSYNEQFF.

The chain employs TRBV5-1 and TRBJ2-1, with 7 bases fitting TRBD1. Trimming removed 5 bases from V and 5 bases from J; junction bases left unmatched: 7. From germline, CDR1 is SGHRS and CDR2 YFSETQ. The CDR3 covers 14 residues. The CDR3 reads CASRNGRGNNEQFF. CDR3 DNA: TGCGCCAGCAGAAACGGCAGGGGGAACAATGAGCAGTTCTTC.